A selection of T cell receptor beta chains follows, all from one sample in a study of identical twins. A single record per CDR3 protein comes from TCRdb applying MiXCR to the 5' RACE reads. The sample consists of 570,000 or so distinct CDR3 sequences, roughly 9.9% of them appearing once. These data also featured in a second study, about yellow fever vaccine responses in identical twins.

Sequences were obtained from PBMCs. The source of these receptors is a woman aged 18-29 years in good health. Both conserved end residues are part of each CDR3. A D gene is named only where the DNA matches it firmly. A row's size may be missing; if present it is once, few, many or a size class.

clone_size: many
j_call: TRBJ1-2
d_call: NA
v_call: TRBV20-1
cdr3_aa: CSARADKNYGYTF
cdr3_nt: TGCAGTGCTAGAGCTGACAAAAACTATGGCTACACCTTC

clone_size: NA
j_call: TRBJ2-5
d_call: NA
v_call: TRBV13
cdr3_aa: CASSWGRQETQYF
cdr3_nt: TGTGCCAGCAGCTGGGGCAGACAAGAGACCCAGTACTTC

clone_size: NA
j_call: TRBJ2-1
d_call: TRBD2
v_call: TRBV28
cdr3_aa: CASSSGTSGGPGYNEQFF
cdr3_nt: TGTGCCAGCAGTTCCGGGACTAGCGGGGGGCCGGGCTACAATGAGCAGTTCTTC

clone_size: few
j_call: TRBJ2-7
d_call: TRBD1
v_call: TRBV3-1
cdr3_aa: CASSQGTGSEQYF
cdr3_nt: TGTGCCAGCAGCCAAGGGACAGGGTCCGAGCAGTACTTC

clone_size: few
j_call: TRBJ1-2
d_call: NA
v_call: TRBV2
cdr3_aa: CASSEEGLNYGYTF
cdr3_nt: TGTGCCAGCAGTGAAGAGGGACTTAACTATGGCTACACCTTC

clone_size: NA
j_call: TRBJ1-2
d_call: TRBD1
v_call: TRBV20-1
cdr3_aa: CSASPYGQDYGYTF
cdr3_nt: TGCAGTGCTAGCCCATATGGACAGGACTATGGCTACACCTTC

clone_size: few
j_call: TRBJ2-1
d_call: NA
v_call: TRBV5-1
cdr3_aa: CASSLRVDEQFF
cdr3_nt: TGCGCCAGCAGCTTGCGAGTCGATGAGCAGTTCTTC

clone_size: NA
j_call: TRBJ2-3
d_call: TRBD2
v_call: TRBV11-1
cdr3_aa: CASTTGGIQTDTQYF
cdr3_nt: TGTGCCAGCACCACGGGGGGAATCCAGACAGATACGCAGTATTTT

clone_size: few
j_call: TRBJ2-5
d_call: NA
v_call: TRBV6-5
cdr3_aa: CASSYSIGGGETQYF
cdr3_nt: TGTGCCAGCAGTTACTCGATTGGGGGTGGAGAGACCCAGTACTTC

clone_size: NA
j_call: TRBJ2-1
d_call: NA
v_call: TRBV6-2/TRBV6-3
cdr3_aa: CASAPSRTASYNEQFF
cdr3_nt: TGTGCCAGCGCTCCATCCAGGACCGCGTCCTACAATGAGCAGTTCTTC

clone_size: NA
j_call: TRBJ2-7
d_call: NA
v_call: TRBV12-3/TRBV12-4
cdr3_aa: CASSLAMLYEQYF
cdr3_nt: TGTGCCAGCAGTTTAGCGATGCTCTACGAGCAGTACTTC

clone_size: few
j_call: TRBJ1-3
d_call: NA
v_call: TRBV20-1
cdr3_aa: CSAGEGFGNTIYF
cdr3_nt: TGCAGTGCTGGAGAGGGGTTTGGAAACACCATATATTTT

clone_size: NA
j_call: TRBJ2-5
d_call: NA
v_call: TRBV23-1
cdr3_aa: CASGGTAPRSLASEETQYF
cdr3_nt: TGCGCCAGCGGAGGGACAGCCCCGCGTAGCTTAGCTAGCGAAGAGACCCAGTACTTC

clone_size: many
j_call: TRBJ1-1
d_call: NA
v_call: TRBV24-1
cdr3_aa: CATSDLHTEAFF
cdr3_nt: TGTGCCACCAGTGATTTACACACTGAAGCTTTCTTT

clone_size: NA
j_call: TRBJ2-2
d_call: TRBD2
v_call: TRBV6-5
cdr3_aa: CASSSVASGKNTGELFF
cdr3_nt: TGTGCCAGCAGTTCCGTCGCTAGCGGGAAGAACACCGGGGAGCTGTTTTTT

clone_size: many
j_call: TRBJ1-2
d_call: NA
v_call: TRBV12-3/TRBV12-4
cdr3_aa: CASSLSRSGYTF
cdr3_nt: TGTGCCAGCAGTTTAAGCAGGTCTGGCTACACCTTC